This entry lists 17 T cell receptor beta chains sequenced from one sample in a study of T-cell memory formation after mild COVID-19. TCRdb passed the 5' RACE reads through MiXCR, listing each CDR3 protein once. Of about 470,000 distinct CDR3 sequences listed, more than 20% are singletons. Material: PBMCs or a T cell subset sorted from them (not recorded which). The receptors shown here come from an adult woman who had mild COVID-19 (a few samples of this study predate the infection). Cell type and time point are not known.

The gene calls are TRBV6-5 and TRBJ2-2; D may match TRBD1 or TRBD2 (5 bases each). Trimming cost V 0 bases and J 6 bases, with 11 bases left between them. The length of the CDR3 is 15 residues. Germline CDR1 and CDR2: MNHEY and SVGAGI. The chain's CDR3 is CASSYSGTPPGELFF. The CDR3, as DNA: TGTGCCAGCAGTTACTCCGGGACCCCGCCCGGGGAGCTGTTTTTT.

The chain combines TRBV12-3 or TRBV12-4 with TRBJ1-1; D gene uncertain. The V and J ends lost 3 bases and 0 bases respectively, with 8 bases between them. The CDR3 has 14 residues. The chain's CDR3 is CASSLAPLNTEAFF. DNA for the CDR3: TGTGCCAGCAGTTTGGCCCCTTTGAACACTGAAGCTTTCTTT.

This clonotype appeared a few times. The CDR3 is CSVRRTGGWQFF. In DNA form, the CDR3 reads TGCAGCGTAAGACGAACAGGGGGTTGGCAGTTCTTC. The J gene is TRBJ2-1, the V gene TRBV29-1, with 8 bases lining up with TRBD1. Germline V gene sequence: CDR1 SQVTM, CDR2 ANQGSEA. The CDR3 is 12 amino acids. V lost 6 bases, J lost 12 bases, and 10 bases stayed unmatched.

In this sample, this clonotype turned up a few times. V and J are TRBV19 and TRBJ2-7; D is unclear. Germline loops: CDR1 LNHDA, CDR2 SQIVND (reference sequence). The CDR3 totals 13 residues. V lost 7 bases to trimming and J lost 3 bases, with 13 bases between them. DNA for the CDR3: TGTGCCAGTAAACCCCCGAACGGCTACGAGCAGTACTTC. Amino acid sequence: CASKPPNGYEQYF.

The V and J genes are TRBV5-1 and TRBJ2-2; 15 nucleotides match TRBD2. V lost 3 bases and J lost 6; bases outside the gene matches: 3. The CDR3 contains 16 residues. Germline values: CDR1 SGHRS, CDR2 YFSETQ. CDR3 residues: CASSWTSGRAAGELFF. The DNA of the CDR3 is TGCGCCAGCAGCTGGACTAGCGGGAGGGCCGCCGGGGAGCTGTTTTTT. Filled out from reference TRBV5-1 and TRBJ2-2, the complete variable domain reads KAGVTQTPRYLIKTRGQQVTLSCSPISGHRSVSWYQQTPGQGLQFLFEYFSETQRNKGNFPGRFSGRQFSNSRSEMNVSTLELGDSALYLCASSWTSGRAAGELFFGEGSRLTVL.

This clonotype was seen many times. The chain couples TRBV2 to TRBJ2-1; 8 bases match TRBD1. In germline, CDR1 is SNHLY, CDR2 FYNNEI. J lost 3 bases, V lost 6 bases, and 7 bases had no gene match. The CDR3 is made up of 15 amino acids. As DNA, the CDR3 is TGTGCCAGCAGCTTTGGACAGGGCCTCTACAATGAGCAGTTCTTC. Residues: CASSFGQGLYNEQFF.

Remarks on this clonotype: One end of the junction fails to match germline, which may point to a read error. The rearrangement links TRBV7-7 to TRBJ2-5; possibly TRBD1 or TRBD2 for D (5 bases each). Germline V gene data show CDR1 as SSHAT and CDR2 as FNYEAQ (reference sequence). The CDR3 extends over 15 amino acids. In DNA, the CDR3 is TGTGCTAGCAGCTTAAATCAGTTGGGGGAAGAGACCCAGTACTTC. Protein: CASSLNQLGEETQYF.

The genes are TRBV20-1 and TRBJ2-7; 7 nucleotides agree with TRBD2. Germline CDR1 DFQATT, CDR2 SNEGSKA (reference sequence). The J segment lost 3 bases and the V segment lost 1 base, leaving 9 bases of the junction unmatched. The CDR3 consists of 15 residues. The CDR3 is CSARGTRGQGYEQYF. The CDR3 DNA reads as TGCAGTGCTAGAGGGACTAGAGGGCAAGGCTACGAGCAGTACTTC.

The chain employs TRBV20-1 and TRBJ2-1, with D maybe TRBD2 (6 bases). The CDR3 is made up of 16 amino acids. Trimming stripped 3 bases from V and 0 bases from J, with 15 bases between. Germline V gene data show CDR1 as DFQATT and CDR2 as SNEGSKA (reference sequence). The CDR3 region is CSASPRGISSYNEQFF. Written as DNA, the CDR3 is TGCAGTGCTAGCCCCCGGGGGATAAGCTCCTACAATGAGCAGTTCTTC.

The chain links TRBV24-1 to TRBJ2-1; no definite D call. The CDR3 consists of 15 residues. The V gene lost 5 bases and the J gene lost 0 bases, with 10 bases spanning the gap. Germline-derived CDR1 and CDR2 are KGHDR and SFDVKD. The CDR3 nucleotides read TGTGCCACCAGTGGTCACATGAGCTCCTACAATGAGCAGTTCTTC. Translating gives CATSGHMSSYNEQFF.

This clonotype was picked up a small number of times. The genes are TRBV12-3 or TRBV12-4 and TRBJ2-1; D is possibly TRBD2 (6 bases). CDR3 length equals 15 residues. V lost 4 bases to trimming and J lost 7 bases, with 17 bases between them. Here the CDR3 reads CASSSRETRPNEQFF. In DNA, the CDR3 is TGTGCCAGCAGTTCAAGAGAGACTAGACCTAATGAGCAGTTCTTC.

The V call is TRBV6-1, the J call TRBJ2-7; 8 bases map to TRBD1. Germline CDR1 reads MNHNS; CDR2 reads SASEGT. CDR3 length: 14 residues. The V segment lost 8 bases and the J segment 3 bases; nucleotides outside the gene matches: 9. The CDR3 bases are TGTGCCAGCCTTAGGGACAGGCTGGACTACGAGCAGTACTTC. It specifies CASLRDRLDYEQYF.

This clonotype was recorded a few times. V is TRBV5-6 and J is TRBJ2-7; 7 bases are shared with TRBD2. This CDR3 comprises 15 residues. The germline V gene has CDR1 SGHDT and CDR2 YYEEEE. The junction had 10 bases not matched to a gene; V was cut back by 5 bases and J by 2 bases. CDR3 residues: CASRSEPGLTYEQYF. CDR3 in DNA: TGTGCCAGCAGATCGGAACCGGGACTAACCTACGAGCAGTACTTC.

CDR3 sequence reads: CASSMWVRGTEAFF. In nucleotides, the CDR3 is TGCGCCAGCAGCATGTGGGTCCGGGGTACTGAAGCTTTCTTT. The chain uses TRBV5-1 and TRBJ1-1; D unclear. This CDR3 is 14 amino acids long. CDR1 and CDR2 (germline): SGHRS, YFSETQ. V was pared by 4 bases and J by 5 bases, with 15 bases between.

The rearrangement uses TRBV4-1 and TRBJ1-5; no firm D call. Trimming removed 0 bases from V and 2 bases from J, with 8 bases in between. The CDR3 is made up of 15 amino acids. The germline V gene encodes CDR1 MGHRA and CDR2 YSYEKL. The CDR3 nucleotides are TGCGCCAGCAGCCAAGATGGCCAGGGCAATCAGCCCCAGCATTTT. Translated, it gives CASSQDGQGNQPQHF.

The chain joins TRBV19 to TRBJ2-1; 10 nucleotides agree with TRBD2. V was pared by 3 bases and J by 8 bases, with 7 bases of the junction left unmatched. Germline CDR1 reads LNHDA; CDR2 reads SQIVND (reference sequence). The CDR3 has 15 amino acids. The CDR3 nucleotides are TGTGCCAGTAGTATTAGCGGGAGGCCGGGAGATGAGCAGTTCTTC. This sequence encodes CASSISGRPGDEQFF.

This clonotype was counted a few times. This chain joins TRBV7-9 and TRBJ2-1; 8 nucleotides line up with TRBD2. CDR1 is SEHNR and CDR2 is FQNEAQ in the germline V gene (reference sequence). The CDR3 consists of 14 residues. The V gene end was trimmed by 9 bases and the J gene end by 4 bases; junction bases not matched to a gene: 8. The CDR3 bases are TGTGCCAGTAGCGGGGCACTAATATACAATGAGCAGTTCTTC. It encodes CASSGALIYNEQFF. Full variable domain (rest looked up from reference TRBV7-9 and TRBJ2-1): DTGVSQNPRHKITKRGQNVTFRCDPISEHNRLYWYRQTLGQGPEFLTYFQNEAQLEKSRLLSDRFSAERPKGSFSTLEIQRTEQGDSAMYLCASSGALIYNEQFFGPGTRLTVL.